What follows describes a single TCR beta chain. Its cognate antigen has yet to be identified. The sample holds no much larger clone one base away, and base qualities are not on file. These data come from a study of blood T cell repertoires in COVID-19 (dated by TCRdb to the early 2020s). Broadly, across the study: The collaborator samples originated in the United States, Italy and Spain and spanned the acute and convalescent phases of COVID-19. The material from the prospective study consisted of cDNA or gDNA derived from T cells, B-cell-depleted T cells, or PBMCs. The dataset comprised deeply sampled blood TCRbeta repertoires from subjects exposed to, actively infected with, or recovered from COVID-19. The repertoires were made available in a free public database intended to serve as a resource for research on the immune response to SARS-CoV-2. Samples were obtained from the ongoing ImmuneRACE study (first 160 participants) and from some 1,300 subjects provided by 6 global collaborators. Nearly every sample came with metadata listing a de-identified subject ID, COVID-19 status, age in years and sex. Where available, HLA class I and class II types were taken from metadata supplied by the sample provider and were not determined by assay-based typing.

The collaborating institutions used their own protocols to collect whole blood in K2EDTA tubes. For TCRbeta analysis, collaborators shipped samples in one of three forms: frozen whole blood, isolated PBMCs, or DNA extracted from either of those sample types. Results and caveats for the whole study, not just this receptor: The amount of clinical and demographic metadata varied by source and participant and was provided uncurated.

TCRbeta CDR3 regions were amplified from genomic DNA using the immunoSEQ Assay, a bias-controlled multiplex PCR. The study's processing was this. The number of nucleated cells in each sample was estimated from the amplification of reference gene primers within the assay. To quantify the absolute abundance of each unique TCRbeta CDR3 rearrangement, sequence reads were collapsed and filtered. For each sample, productive Simpson clonality was calculated as the square root of Simpson's diversity index over productive rearrangements. The immuneACCESS repertoire file appears here via TCRdb, limited to in-frame rearrangements. These files lack a portion of the clones; in checked studies, under half of the deficit traces to unresolved V genes, and the cause of the others is not known. V, J and clone size reflect that table, while D and trimming were determined from the DNA. The sample table records some 200,000 clones; 75% to 80% of these occur just once. The ten largest make up about 28% of the sample.

From the cysteine up to the phenylalanine, the CDR3 has a length of 14 residues. CDR3 DNA only is kept here, 42 bases in frame from base 1. The junction shows trimming of 4 bases on V and 5 bases on J, and the gene matches do not reach 8 bases of it. Looking up the germline V gene (reference sequence) yields CDR1 SGHKS and CDR2 YYEKEE. The rearrangement joined TRBV5-5 to TRBJ2-7; 8 nucleotides in the junction match TRBD1. The sequenced material came from peripheral blood. The origin of this receptor is a woman between 70 and 85 years old with acute or convalescent COVID-19. The CDR3 in this case is CASSVWQGADEQYF. The nucleotide sequence is given as TGTGCCAGCAGCGTTTGGCAGGGGGCGGACGAGCAGTACTTC.